Included here is one TCR beta chain sequence, with context. As yet, its antigen is unknown. This specimen belongs to a study of cytomegalovirus exposure and HLA in healthy donors. Broader study findings: Reports indicate that TCR beta sequences accurately predicted the HLA-A and HLA-B alleles of most subjects.

Between the trimmed V and J ends, which lost 5 bases and 0 bases, there was a span of 11 bases. The germline V gene encodes CDR1 SGHVS and CDR2 FNYEAQ. The CDR3 runs to 16 residues. PCR involved 60 Vbeta and 13 Jbeta primers. Data came from immunoSEQ multiplex PCR; TCRdb stores just in-frame clones and leaves some out. The sample records about 160,000 clones, almost 80% being singletons. The sequence was obtained from a woman aged 45-60 years in good health and CMV-seropositive. Input material: PBMCs. The chain recombines TRBV7-6 with TRBJ2-6; D ambiguous. The CDR3 coding sequence is TGTGCCAGCAGCCCCCGACGGAGCTCTGGGGCCAACGTCCTGACTTTC. Translating it yields CASSPRRSSGANVLTF.